This entry lists 9 T cell receptor beta chains sequenced from one sample in a study of T cells in Graves' hyperthyroidism and ophthalmopathy. Template material for amplifying TCR beta CDR3 regions consisted of RNA transcripts. Carried out on the TCR CDR3, a first-round RT-PCR used the HTBI primer set. TCRdb redid the calling of the multiplex PCR reads with MiXCR, one entry per CDR3 protein. The table lists fewer than 350,000 distinct CDR3 sequences, 15% to 20% of them singletons. Sequencing was performed on blood. All receptors derive from a woman in her 50s with Graves' hyperthyroidism.

This chain links TRBV12-3 or TRBV12-4 with TRBJ1-1; maybe TRBD1 (6 bases). This CDR3 has 14 amino acids. With 3 bases removed from V and 4 bases from J, the gap between germline ends came to 12 bases. The DNA of the CDR3 is TGTGCCAGCAGTTTCGGGGGGGCCGGCACTGAAGCTTTCTTT. Its protein is CASSFGGAGTEAFF.

This clonotype was seen only a few times. V and J are TRBV7-6 and TRBJ2-2, with TRBD2 matching over 11 bases. This CDR3 is built from 18 residues. Losses at the gene ends were 4 bases for V and 1 base for J; bases not matched to a gene: 8. Germline V lookup: CDR1 SGHVS, CDR2 FNYEAQ. The DNA for the CDR3 is TGTGCCAGCAGCTATGTGACTAGCGGGGCGGAGAACACCGGGGAGCTGTTTTTT. Encoded protein: CASSYVTSGAENTGELFF.

This clonotype was observed a handful of times. The rearrangement uses TRBV6-1 and TRBJ2-4, with TRBD1 matching over 9 bases. The CDR3 runs 16 residues. Germline CDR1 is MNHNS and CDR2 is SASEGT. The junction had 10 bases not matched to a gene; V was cut back by 4 bases and J by 6 bases. The CDR3 spells CASSVDPGTGLNIQYF. The CDR3 bases are TGTGCCAGCAGTGTAGACCCCGGGACAGGGCTAAACATTCAGTACTTC.

Many counts were recorded for this clonotype. In DNA form, the CDR3 reads TGCAGTGCTAGCGCTCGGAGCGGGAGGGCCCTCACAGATACGCAGTATTTT. As protein: CSASARSGRALTDTQYF. The rearrangement links TRBV20-1 to TRBJ2-3; 10 positions match TRBD2. CDR1 and CDR2 (germline): DFQATT, SNEGSKA (reference sequence). V dropped 3 bases and J dropped 2; count of bases not matched to a gene: 11. The CDR3 is 17 residues long.

This clonotype appeared many times. The chain couples TRBV30 to TRBJ2-1; 7 positions match TRBD1. The CDR3 runs to 13 residues. Germline CDR1 GTSNPN, CDR2 SVGIG (reference sequence). The V segment lost 5 bases and the J segment 2 bases; nucleotides outside the gene matches: 3. CDR3 amino acids: CAWDRAAYNEQFF. The CDR3 DNA sequence: TGTGCCTGGGACAGGGCCGCCTACAATGAGCAGTTCTTC.

This clonotype was recorded at least ten times. The V and J genes are TRBV6-1 and TRBJ1-2; D ambiguous. Germline CDR1 reads MNHNS; CDR2 reads SASEGT. The CDR3 loop spans 11 amino acids. Trimming removed 3 bases from V and 11 bases from J, with 10 bases in between. The CDR3 protein is CASSDDVEYTF. The CDR3, as DNA: TGTGCCAGCAGTGACGATGTTGAGTACACCTTC.

This clonotype has ten or more counts. V usage is TRBV28 and J usage is TRBJ1-2; weak D call: TRBD1 (5 bases). V dropped 10 bases and J dropped 5 bases, with 20 bases sitting between them. Germline V gives CDR1 MDHEN, CDR2 SYDVKM. The CDR3 runs to 14 residues. The CDR3 loop reads CATGREGPDYGYTF. DNA for the CDR3: TGTGCCACCGGGAGGGAGGGGCCGGATTATGGCTACACCTTC.

CDR3 residues: CASSQSTQSYEQYF. The CDR3 nucleotides are TGCGCCAGCAGCCAGTCGACACAATCCTACGAGCAGTACTTC. The V call is TRBV4-1, the J call TRBJ2-7; D is undetermined. Trimming pared 3 bases from V and 1 base from J, leaving 10 bases between. The CDR3 extends over 14 amino acids. Per germline, CDR1 MGHRA and CDR2 YSYEKL.

The sample holds many counts of this clonotype. CDR3: CASGGGAPETQYF. CDR3 nucleotides: TGTGCCAGCGGAGGGGGGGCCCCAGAGACCCAGTACTTC. The rearrangement joins TRBV2 to TRBJ2-5, with D possibly matching TRBD2 (7 bases). Per the germline V gene, CDR1 is SNHLY and CDR2 is FYNNEI. Trimming took 8 bases from V and 4 from J, leaving 14 bases between them. The CDR3 runs to 13 residues. The full variable domain, in which reference TRBV2 and TRBJ2-5 provide the parts outside the CDR3, is EPEVTQTPSHQVTQMGQEVILRCVPISNHLYFYWYRQILGQKVEFLVSFYNNEISEKSEIFDDQFSVERPDGSNFTLKIRSTKLEDSAMYFCASGGGAPETQYFGPGTRLLVL.